Each of the 2 T cell receptor beta chains below was sequenced from the same sample in a study of control samples from healthy donors and cancer patients. The repertoire was sequenced with immunoSEQ multiplex PCR; TCRdb's copy has only in-frame clones and lacks some. This sample has some 79,000 clones, with more than 85% found just once. Sequences were obtained from PBMCs. These receptors came from a woman in her 40s with lung cancer.

The chain employs TRBV10-2 and TRBJ1-1, with D possibly being TRBD1 (5 bases). The CDR3 totals 13 residues. Trimming pared 6 bases from V and 1 base from J, leaving 9 bases between. The germline gives CDR1 WSHSY, CDR2 SAAADI. CDR3 sequence reads: CASRGTGNTEAFF. CDR3 bases: TGCGCCAGCAGGGGGACGGGGAACACTGAAGCTTTCTTT.

This rearrangement joins TRBV5-1 to TRBJ2-1, with 7 bases that match TRBD2. Germline values: CDR1 SGHRS, CDR2 YFSETQ. The CDR3 has 16 amino acids. V shed 3 bases and J 3 bases; nucleotides not matched to a gene: 9. The CDR3 reads CASSWNTGGSYNEQFF. The DNA of the CDR3 is TGCGCCAGCAGCTGGAACACCGGGGGGAGCTACAATGAGCAGTTCTTC.